This T cell receptor (beta chain) appears in the sequencing data of a study of cytomegalovirus exposure and HLA in healthy donors. Across the study: T cells numbering around 190 million yielded approximately 100 million unique TCR beta sequences in an earlier analysis. There were more than 350 genotyped donors. Of these, roughly 82% fell in the genetic ancestry cluster associated with self-reported Caucasian donors.

Concerning this clone itself: The target antigen is unknown.

In germline, CDR1 is LNHNV, CDR2 YYDKDF (reference sequence). Germline trimming cut 2 bases from V and 5 bases from J; bases unmatched to any gene: 3. The CDR3 covers 14 residues. Researchers ran the PCR with 60 Vbeta and 13 Jbeta primers. Using immunoSEQ multiplex PCR, the repertoire was profiled, and TCRdb retains in-frame clones only, with some absent. This sample has just under 250,000 clones; over 80% occur once, and the top ten carry more than 5%. General observations from the study: Using a false discovery rate of 0.05, a later analysis showed that 15,000 to 20,000 TCR beta sequences were associated with HLA alleles. Immune exposure data for these donors was limited to CMV serostatus.

This chain links TRBV15 with TRBJ2-7; 10 nucleotides align to TRBD1. The sequenced sample was PBMCs. The source of this sequence is a woman aged 40 to 55 in good health and CMV-seropositive. In nucleotides, the CDR3 is TGTGCCACCAGCAGAACCGGGACAGGGGACGAGCAGTACTTC. Its protein product is CATSRTGTGDEQYF.